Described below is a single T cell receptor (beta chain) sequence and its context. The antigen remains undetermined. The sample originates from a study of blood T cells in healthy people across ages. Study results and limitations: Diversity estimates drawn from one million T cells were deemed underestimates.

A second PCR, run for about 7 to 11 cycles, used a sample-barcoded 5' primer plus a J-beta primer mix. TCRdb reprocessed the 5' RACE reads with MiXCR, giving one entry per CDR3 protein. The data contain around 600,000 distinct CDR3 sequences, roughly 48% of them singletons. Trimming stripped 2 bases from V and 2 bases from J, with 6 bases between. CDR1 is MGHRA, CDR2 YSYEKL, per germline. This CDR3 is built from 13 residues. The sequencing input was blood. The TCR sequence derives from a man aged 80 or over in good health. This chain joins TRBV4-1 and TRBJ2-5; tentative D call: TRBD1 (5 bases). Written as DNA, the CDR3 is TGCGCCAGCAGCCAAAGGGGTCAAGAGACCCAGTACTTC. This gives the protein CASSQRGQETQYF.